The 28 T cell receptor beta chains listed next were all sequenced from one sample in a study of cytomegalovirus exposure and HLA in healthy donors. The PCR employed 60 Vbeta primers together with 13 Jbeta primers. TCRdb's copy holds only in-frame clones and misses some; the assay was immunoSEQ multiplex PCR. The table shows 110,000 or so clones, with roughly 80% occurring only once. Sequencing input: PBMCs. The receptors shown here come from a woman aged 25-40 years in good health and CMV-seropositive.

This clone was detected only once. This rearrangement joins TRBV2 to TRBJ1-5, with 7 bases matching TRBD1. From germline, CDR1 is SNHLY and CDR2 FYNNEI. Unmatched junction bases numbered 3, after V lost 6 bases and J lost 4 bases. The CDR3 is 13 amino acids. The CDR3 DNA follows: TGTGCCAGCAGCCCAGGGGGTAATCAGCCCCAGCATTTT. Translating it yields CASSPGGNQPQHF.

The chain uses TRBV6-9 and TRBJ1-5; D is unclear. The CDR3 covers 13 residues. V was pared by 6 bases and J by 5 bases, with 11 bases between. Per germline, CDR1 MNHGY and CDR2 SVAAGI. CDR3 in amino acids: CASRWQRYQPQHF. The DNA for the CDR3 is TGTGCCAGCAGGTGGCAGCGCTATCAGCCCCAGCATTTT.

V is TRBV2 and J is TRBJ1-2; 7 nucleotides match TRBD1. V was pared by 7 bases and J by 2 bases, with 7 bases of the junction left unmatched. The CDR3 has 14 amino acids. In germline, CDR1 is SNHLY, CDR2 FYNNEI. The CDR3 loop is CASNHRTGNYGYTF. The CDR3 DNA reads TGTGCCAGCAATCATAGGACAGGAAACTATGGCTACACCTTC.

This clone was detected once. This chain connects TRBV7-8 to TRBJ1-2; D gene unclear. The CDR3 is made up of 15 amino acids. CDR1 is SGHVS and CDR2 is FQNEAQ in the germline V gene. V was shortened by 5 bases and J by 0 bases, with 13 bases between the two germline ends. This chain's CDR3 is CASSPRRLANYGYTF. Written as DNA, the CDR3 is TGTGCCAGCAGCCCACGGCGGTTAGCTAACTATGGCTACACCTTC.

In this sample, this clone turned up a few times. The rearrangement joins TRBV18 to TRBJ1-6; 8 bases fit TRBD1. The CDR3 covers 15 residues. Germline values: CDR1 KGHSH, CDR2 LQKENI. The V segment lost 4 bases and the J segment 7 bases; nucleotides outside the gene matches: 6. The CDR3 loop is CASSQGQGKNSPLHF. The DNA of the CDR3 is TGTGCCAGCTCACAAGGACAGGGCAAAAATTCACCCCTCCACTTT. The whole variable domain, remainder taken from reference TRBV18 and TRBJ1-6, is NAGVMQNPRHLVRRRGQEARLRCSPMKGHSHVYWYRQLPEEGLKFMVYLQKENIIDESGMPKERFSAEFPKEGPSILRIQQVVRGDSAAYFCASSQGQGKNSPLHFGNGTRLTVT.

This clone has a single count. The chain couples TRBV4-2 to TRBJ1-4, with 7 nucleotides matching TRBD1. With V trimmed by 0 bases and J by 7 bases, 5 bases remained unmatched. Germline V gene lookup returns CDR1 LGHNA and CDR2 YNFKEQ. The length of the CDR3 is 15 residues. The CDR3: CASSQEDREAEKLFF. CDR3 nucleotide sequence: TGTGCCAGCAGCCAAGAAGACAGGGAGGCTGAAAAACTGTTTTTT.

The chain recombines TRBV11-3 with TRBJ2-3; 7 positions match TRBD2. The length of the CDR3 is 18 residues. V shed 0 bases, J shed 2 bases, and the junction held 11 bases outside the gene matches. Germline lookup yields CDR1 SGHNT and CDR2 YENEEA. CDR3 residues: CASSLEVVDRLATDTQYF. Here the CDR3 DNA reads TGTGCCAGCAGCTTAGAGGTAGTAGACCGACTAGCCACAGATACGCAGTATTTT.

The chain couples TRBV19 to TRBJ1-5; D not resolved. Germline CDR1 and CDR2: LNHDA and SQIVND (reference sequence). The CDR3 has 14 residues. V lost 4 bases, J lost 0 bases, and 7 bases lay in between. In nucleotides, the CDR3 is TGTGCCAGTAGTAACAGCCATAGCAATCAGCCCCAGCATTTT. Translating it yields CASSNSHSNQPQHF. Variable domain in full (rest from reference TRBV19 and TRBJ1-5): DGGITQSPKYLFRKEGQNVTLSCEQNLNHDAMYWYRQDPGQGLRLIYYSQIVNDFQKGDIAEGYSVSREKKESFPLTVTSAQKNPTAFYLCASSNSHSNQPQHFGDGTRLSIL.

V is TRBV25-1 and J is TRBJ1-1, with TRBD1 as a possible D gene (5 bases). CDR1 MGHDK and CDR2 SYGVNS come from the germline V gene. The CDR3 is 14 amino acids. Trimming stripped 6 bases from V and 1 base from J, with 12 bases between. This CDR3 reads CASRSQGGNTEAFF. Written as DNA, the CDR3 is TGTGCCAGCAGGTCCCAGGGCGGGAACACTGAAGCTTTCTTT.

The rearrangement uses TRBV4-1 and TRBJ2-1, with TRBD1 matching 9 bases. Losses at the gene ends were 1 base for V and 10 bases for J; bases not matched to a gene: 11. CDR3 length: 16 residues. The V gene's germline CDR1 is MGHRA and CDR2 YSYEKL. The CDR3 loop is CASSQGGTGTRREQFF. CDR3 sequence (DNA): TGCGCCAGCAGCCAAGGTGGGACAGGGACTCGCAGGGAGCAGTTCTTC.

A few counts support this clone. The CDR3 loop reads CASPLRGQHYEQYF. CDR3 bases: TGTGCCAGCCCCCTTCGGGGACAGCACTACGAGCAGTACTTC. The rearrangement links TRBV28 to TRBJ2-7; TRBD1 agrees at 7 bases. V lost 8 bases, J lost 3 bases, and 10 bases stayed unmatched. CDR1 MDHEN and CDR2 SYDVKM come from the germline V gene. The length of the CDR3 is 14 residues.

This chain uses TRBV4-1 with TRBJ1-4; D is ambiguous. The length of the CDR3 is 14 residues. Per germline, CDR1 MGHRA and CDR2 YSYEKL. With 4 bases removed from V and 5 bases from J, the gap between germline ends came to 11 bases. CDR3 nucleotides: TGCGCCAGCAGCCGAGGAGACGGAAATGAAAAACTGTTTTTT. It is translated as CASSRGDGNEKLFF.

This sequence joins TRBV6-5 and TRBJ1-4; possibly TRBD1 for D (6 bases). This CDR3 region has 14 residues. V lost 5 bases and J 2 bases, leaving 9 bases between the germline ends. CDR1 MNHEY and CDR2 SVGAGI come from the germline V gene. CDR3 bases: TGTGCCAGCAGTCTTCAGGGGACTAATGAAAAACTGTTTTTT. Translated: CASSLQGTNEKLFF.

The V gene is TRBV18, the J gene TRBJ1-1; no clear D gene. Trimming took off 2 bases at V and 1 base at J, with 14 bases between the two ends. The CDR3 consists of 16 residues. The germline V gene encodes CDR1 KGHSH and CDR2 LQKENI. CDR3: CASSPNPTMRNTEAFF. CDR3 DNA sequence: TGTGCCAGCTCACCAAACCCCACCATGCGGAACACTGAAGCTTTCTTT.

This sequence joins TRBV5-5 and TRBJ1-5; D is unresolved. Germline values: CDR1 SGHKS, CDR2 YYEKEE (reference sequence). The CDR3 extends over 13 amino acids. With 2 bases removed from V and 5 bases from J, the gap between germline ends came to 8 bases. CDR3 DNA: TGTGCCAGCAGCTTAGGTGCGGATCAGCCCCAGCATTTT. Translation gives CASSLGADQPQHF.

This rearrangement joins TRBV11-3 to TRBJ2-2, with TRBD1 identical over 7 bases. The V segment lost 1 base and the J segment 3 bases; nucleotides outside the gene matches: 14. Germline lookup yields CDR1 SGHNT and CDR2 YENEEA. The CDR3 totals 19 residues. DNA for the CDR3: TGTGCCAGCAGCTTAGCCCGGACAGGTCCTCAGGGGGACACCGGGGAGCTGTTTTTT. It codes for CASSLARTGPQGDTGELFF.

This clone was counted only a few times. The chain employs TRBV27 and TRBJ2-5; a weak D match, TRBD2 (5 bases). This CDR3 contains 14 residues. V lost 3 bases and J lost 2, with 10 bases in between. Looked up from germline, CDR1 is MNHEY and CDR2 is SMNVEV (reference sequence). CDR3 loop: CASSFYPGQETQYF. In DNA, the CDR3 is TGTGCCAGCAGTTTTTATCCGGGGCAAGAGACCCAGTACTTC.

CDR3 in DNA: TGTGCCAGCAGTTACGGGACTTCGGGCTACACCTTC. It encodes CASSYGTSGYTF. The chain has TRBV6-6 and TRBJ1-2, with a possible D match to TRBD1 (5 bases). Germline V gene sequence: CDR1 MNHNY, CDR2 SVGAGI (reference sequence). CDR3 length: 12 amino acids. Trimming cost V 2 bases and J 8 bases, with 9 bases left between them.

The chain uses TRBV15 and TRBJ1-1, with D uncertain. Trimming removed 5 bases from V and 3 bases from J, with 7 bases in between. CDR3 size: 12 residues. Germline assignment: CDR1 LNHNV and CDR2 YYDKDF (reference sequence). CDR3 coding DNA: TGTGCCACCAGCCCTCGGGACACTGAAGCTTTCTTT. Its protein product is CATSPRDTEAFF. Drawing the rest from reference TRBV15 and TRBJ1-1, the complete variable domain is DAMVIQNPRYQVTQFGKPVTLSCSQTLNHNVMYWYQQKSSQAPKLLFHYYDKDFNNEADTPDNFQSRRPNTSFCFLDIRSPGLGDTAMYLCATSPRDTEAFFGQGTRLTVV.

The rearrangement links TRBV6-6 to TRBJ1-1; 9 positions match TRBD1. The CDR3 extends over 12 amino acids. CDR1 and CDR2 from the germline V gene are MNHNY and SVGAGI (reference sequence). V lost 6 bases to trimming and J lost 5 bases; unmatched junction nucleotides: 1. The CDR3 DNA reads as TGTGCCAGCAGGGACAGGGGTACTGAAGCTTTCTTT. Protein sequence: CASRDRGTEAFF.

This chain joins TRBV6-5 and TRBJ1-5, with TRBD1 matching 8 bases. CDR1 is MNHEY, CDR2 SVGAGI, per germline. Trimming removed 8 bases from V and 4 bases from J; junction bases left unmatched: 7. The length of the CDR3 is 14 residues. The CDR3: CASAPGQGNQPQHF. The CDR3 nucleotides are TGTGCCAGCGCCCCCGGACAGGGTAATCAGCCCCAGCATTTT.

This clone was seen a few times. The gene calls are TRBV5-1 and TRBJ1-3, with D unresolved. CDR1 SGHRS and CDR2 YFSETQ come from the germline V gene. There are 13 residues in the CDR3. Trimming cost V 4 bases and J 0 bases, with 5 bases left between them. Here the CDR3 reads CASSEFSGNTIYF. In DNA form, the CDR3 reads TGCGCCAGCAGCGAGTTCTCTGGAAACACCATATATTTT.

The gene calls are TRBV11-2 and TRBJ2-5, with D possibly TRBD2 on 6 matching bases. V dropped 3 bases and J dropped 4 bases, with 12 bases sitting between them. The CDR3 has 14 residues. Germline CDR1 is SGHAT and CDR2 is FQNNGV. Here the CDR3 reads CASSLISGGETQYF. Here the CDR3 DNA reads TGTGCCAGCAGCTTGATCTCCGGGGGAGAGACCCAGTACTTC.

This clone has only a few counts. The chain joins TRBV27 to TRBJ2-2; 9 bases are a match to TRBD1. This CDR3 spans 15 amino acids. Germline V lookup: CDR1 MNHEY, CDR2 SMNVEV (reference sequence). Germline trimming cut 7 bases from V and 6 bases from J; bases unmatched to any gene: 9. The CDR3 DNA sequence: TGTGCCAGCACAACCTTGACAGGGGGACCCGGGGAGCTGTTTTTT. Protein product: CASTTLTGGPGELFF.

The V and J genes are TRBV2 and TRBJ2-7; a weak D match, TRBD2 (6 bases). Germline V lookup: CDR1 SNHLY, CDR2 FYNNEI. This CDR3 comprises 12 residues. The V and J ends lost 6 bases and 5 bases respectively, with 11 bases between them. The CDR3 DNA reads TGTGCCAGCAGCAAACTAGCTGACGAGCAGTACTTC. The encoded protein is CASSKLADEQYF.

This sequence joins TRBV6-1 and TRBJ1-4; TRBD1 matches at 8 bases. Germline values: CDR1 MNHNS, CDR2 SASEGT. The CDR3 totals 15 residues. Trimming took 6 bases from V and 6 from J; bases not matched to a gene: 9. CDR3 protein: CASSAAQGVDEKLFF. In nucleotides, the CDR3 is TGTGCCAGCAGCGCCGCACAGGGGGTGGATGAAAAACTGTTTTTT.

This rearrangement joins TRBV11-3 to TRBJ2-1, with D maybe TRBD1 (6 bases). The CDR3 has 17 amino acids. The V gene's germline CDR1 is SGHNT and CDR2 YENEEA. Trimming left V 5 bases short and J 4 bases short, with 21 bases between. CDR3 protein: CASSGLLEDRLYNEQFF. CDR3 nucleotides: TGTGCCAGCAGCGGACTTCTAGAGGACAGACTATACAATGAGCAGTTCTTC. Drawing the rest from reference TRBV11-3 and TRBJ2-1, the complete variable domain is EAGVVQSPRYKIIEKKQPVAFWCNPISGHNTLYWYLQNLGQGPELLIRYENEEAVDDSQLPKDRFSAERLKGVDSTLKIQPAELGDSAVYLCASSGLLEDRLYNEQFFGPGTRLTVL.

The V gene is TRBV5-1, the J gene TRBJ2-5; 11 nucleotides line up with TRBD2. The CDR3 has 15 residues. CDR1 is SGHRS and CDR2 is YFSETQ in the germline V gene. After removal of 4 bases from V and 2 bases from J, the junction contained 4 bases not matched to a gene. The CDR3 reads CASSGGLAVQETQYF. The CDR3 nucleotides are TGCGCCAGCAGCGGGGGACTAGCGGTACAAGAGACCCAGTACTTC.